The 5 T cell receptor beta chains given below trace back to one sample, sequenced in a study of blood T cell repertoires in COVID-19. Some clones are missing from TCRdb's copy, which holds only in-frame ones; the method was immunoSEQ multiplex PCR. The profile shows about 210,000 clones, 80% to 90% of them singletons. The sequenced sample was PBMCs or T cells enriched from blood (not recorded which). These receptors originate from a man in his late teens or twenties with acute COVID-19.

The rearrangement joins TRBV28 to TRBJ1-4; 10 positions match TRBD1. V dropped 6 bases and J dropped 8; count of bases not matched to a gene: 15. CDR1 MDHEN and CDR2 SYDVKM come from the germline V gene. This CDR3 is 17 amino acids long. CDR3 in amino acids: CASSLTPPGQGGEKLFF. The CDR3 coding sequence is TGTGCCAGCAGCCTAACCCCCCCAGGACAGGGGGGGGAAAAACTGTTTTTT.

The chain links TRBV28 to TRBJ1-3, with TRBD1 identical over 8 bases. This CDR3 spans 16 amino acids. In germline, CDR1 is MDHEN, CDR2 SYDVKM. V lost 6 bases, J lost 1 base, and 8 bases stayed unmatched. The CDR3 reads CASSTGQGFSGNTIYF. CDR3 DNA: TGTGCCAGCAGCACCGGACAGGGTTTTTCTGGAAACACCATATATTTT.

This clone was seen more than once but under ten times. The chain carries TRBV7-9 and TRBJ1-4; the D is unclear. Deletions cut 5 bases from V and 8 bases from J, with 15 bases between. The CDR3 consists of 14 residues. Germline assignment: CDR1 SEHNR and CDR2 FQNEAQ (reference sequence). The CDR3: CASSPGSDAEKLFF. Here the CDR3 DNA reads TGTGCCAGCAGCCCGGGATCCGATGCGGAAAAACTGTTTTTT.

This chain joins TRBV28 and TRBJ1-4, with 7 bases identical to TRBD1. CDR1 and CDR2 (germline): MDHEN, SYDVKM. After removal of 6 bases from V and 5 bases from J, the junction contained 12 bases not matched to a gene. This CDR3 is 16 amino acids long. This CDR3 reads CASRARQGRNNEKLFF. The CDR3 region has the DNA TGTGCCAGCAGGGCTAGACAGGGAAGGAACAATGAAAAACTGTTTTTT.

The rearrangement uses TRBV4-1 and TRBJ2-7; D possibly corresponds to TRBD1 (6 bases). V dropped 0 bases and J dropped 4 bases, with 16 bases sitting between them. The CDR3 covers 16 residues. Germline V gene lookup returns CDR1 MGHRA and CDR2 YSYEKL. CDR3 nucleotide sequence: TGCGCCAGCAGCCAAGACCCCCAGGGGACACTATACGAGCAGTACTTC. Translating gives CASSQDPQGTLYEQYF.